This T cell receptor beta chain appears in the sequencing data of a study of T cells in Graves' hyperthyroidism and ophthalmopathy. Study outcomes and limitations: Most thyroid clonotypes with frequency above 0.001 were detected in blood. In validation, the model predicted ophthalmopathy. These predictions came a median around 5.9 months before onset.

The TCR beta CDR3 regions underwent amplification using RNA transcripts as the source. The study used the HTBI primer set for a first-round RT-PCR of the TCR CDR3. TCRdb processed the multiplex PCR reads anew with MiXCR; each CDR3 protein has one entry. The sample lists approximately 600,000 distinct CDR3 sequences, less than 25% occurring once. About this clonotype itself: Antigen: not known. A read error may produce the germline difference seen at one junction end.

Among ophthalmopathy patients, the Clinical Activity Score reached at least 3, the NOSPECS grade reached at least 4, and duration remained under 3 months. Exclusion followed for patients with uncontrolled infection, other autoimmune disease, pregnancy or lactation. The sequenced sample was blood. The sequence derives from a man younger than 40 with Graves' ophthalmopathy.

CDR3 sequence: CASSRTGTSGAYEQYF. The DNA for the CDR3 is TGCGCCAGCAGCCGAACAGGGACTAGCGGAGCCTACGAGCAGTACTTC. The gene calls are TRBV7-9 and TRBJ2-7, with 11 positions matching TRBD2. The CDR3 runs to 16 residues. Germline lookup yields CDR1 SEHNR and CDR2 FQNEAQ (reference sequence).